This record concerns one T cell receptor beta chain sequence. The antigen is undetermined. This sample was taken from a study of regulatory T cells in long-lasting Graves disease. Overall study findings and caveats: Not thyroid tissue but only peripheral blood was studied. A greater number of public clonotypes (approximately 2,500) was shared by persistent patients than by new patients (around 970). Persistent disease preferred TRBV28, TRBJ1-2 and TRBJ2-5.

V was shortened by 0 bases and J by 2 bases, with 13 bases between the two germline ends. Germline V CDR1 and CDR2: DFQATT, SNEGSKA (reference sequence). This CDR3 has 15 residues. Documented time point: newly diagnosed GD, antithyroid drugs for less than 3 months. Construction of the TCR library relied on RNA isolated from PBMCs. Patients of an endocrinology department in Xi'an, China, were included. iRepertoire HTBI primers and Arm-PCR of CDR3 regions built TCR beta libraries. One entry per CDR3 protein results from TCRdb running MiXCR on the multiplex PCR reads. The data hold hundreds of thousands of distinct CDR3 sequences, with around 15% observed a single time.

Here the sequenced sample was peripheral blood mononuclear cells (PBMCs), taken at new diagnosis, from a patient treated with antithyroid drugs. The clonotype comes from a female donor with Graves disease. J is TRBJ1-1 and V is TRBV20-1, with D possibly matching TRBD1 (5 bases). CDR3 protein: CSARDPGTVNTEAFF. Written as DNA, the CDR3 is TGCAGTGCTAGAGATCCAGGGACGGTAAACACTGAAGCTTTCTTT.